This is a list of T cell receptor beta chains from one sample in a study of blood T cell repertoires in COVID-19. This table comes from immunoSEQ multiplex PCR, and its TCRdb copy is limited to in-frame clones, with some not included. The data hold roughly 280,000 clones, with around nine tenths observed a single time. Sequenced input: peripheral blood. All receptors derive from a woman aged 55-75 years with COVID-19, enrolled during active disease. Both conserved end residues are part of each CDR3. The D gene is left open where the match is weak. Some rows mark clone size as missing; the rest say once, few, many or name a class of expanded clone.

- TRBJ2-1 TRBV20-1 TRBD2 17 CSASAHLTSGYRNEQFF TGCAGTGCTAGTGCGCACCTTACTAGCGGATATAGGAATGAGCAGTTCTTC
- TRBJ1-6 TRBV6-1 - 15 CASSDRLGGNSPLHF TGTGCCAGCAGTGATCGGTTAGGGGGAAATTCACCCCTCCACTTT
- TRBJ2-3 TRBV7-2 TRBD2 14 CATSTSGITDTQYF TGTGCCACCTCGACTAGCGGCATCACAGATACGCAGTATTTT
- TRBJ1-6 TRBV6-5 - 12 CATSGGNSPLHF TGTGCCACCTCAGGAGGAAATTCACCCCTCCACTTT
- TRBJ1-6 TRBV18 TRBD1 16 CASSPRQQGLDSPLHF TGTGCCAGCTCACCGAGACAACAGGGGTTAGACTCACCCCTCCACTTT
- TRBJ2-7 TRBV20-1 - 10 CSARDRGQYF TGCAGTGCTAGGGATAGAGGGCAGTACTTC
- TRBJ1-6 TRBV5-1 TRBD1 13 CASSLQQGSPLHF TGCGCCAGCAGCTTACAACAGGGGTCACCCCTCCACTTT
- TRBJ2-3 TRBV2 TRBD2 17 CASSGVPTSGNTDTQYF TGTGCCAGCAGTGGGGTGCCGACTAGCGGGAACACAGATACGCAGTATTTT
- TRBJ2-3 TRBV28 - 15 CASSFPAAGGDTQYF TGTGCCAGCAGTTTCCCAGCGGCCGGGGGAGATACGCAGTATTTT
- TRBJ1-2 TRBV15 - 13 CATSREAGAVYTF TGTGCCACCAGCAGAGAGGCAGGGGCTGTCTACACCTTC
once TRBJ2-7 TRBV7-9 - 14 CASSPSYTSYEQYF TGTGCCAGCAGCCCTAGCTACACCAGCTACGAGCAGTACTTC
- TRBJ1-5 TRBV27 - 14 CASSFAGNNQPQHF TGTGCCAGCAGTTTCGCGGGGAACAATCAGCCCCAGCATTTT
- TRBJ1-2 TRBV19 TRBD1 16 CASSELTGALHYGYTF TGTGCCAGTAGTGAACTAACAGGGGCCCTCCACTATGGCTACACCTTC
- TRBJ2-7 TRBV3-1/TRBV3-2 TRBD1 16 CASSYYLTGAKYEQYF TGTGCCAGCAGCTACTACTTGACAGGGGCTAAGTACGAGCAGTACTTC
- TRBJ2-7 TRBV30 TRBD2 14 CAWSVVSGRYEQYF TGTGCCTGGAGTGTGGTTAGCGGGAGATACGAGCAGTACTTC
- TRBJ2-2 TRBV19 - 13 CASSGQPLGELFF TGTGCCAGTAGCGGACAGCCCTTGGGGGAGCTGTTTTTT
- TRBJ2-1 TRBV11-3 TRBD2 14 CASSLAGGNNEQFF TGTGCCAGCAGCTTAGCGGGAGGGAACAATGAGCAGTTCTTC
- TRBJ1-2 TRBV29-1 - 14 CSVQGGTVGYGYTF TGCAGCGTTCAGGGAGGGACGGTAGGCTATGGCTACACCTTC
- TRBJ2-7 TRBV19 TRBD1 15 CASSLQGYRGNEQYF TGTGCCAGTAGTCTCCAAGGTTACAGGGGAAACGAGCAGTACTTC
few TRBJ1-2 TRBV6-4 TRBD1 13 CASRTGDRGGYTF TGTGCCAGCAGAACAGGAGACAGGGGTGGCTACACCTTC
- TRBJ1-2 TRBV18 - 15 CASSPIIKGDYGYTF TGTGCCAGCTCACCGATCATCAAGGGAGACTATGGCTACACCTTC
- TRBJ1-1 TRBV7-2 - 14 CASSHLRSNTEAFF TGTGCCAGCAGCCACCTAAGAAGTAACACTGAAGCTTTCTTT
- TRBJ2-1 TRBV29-1 TRBD1 13 CSVDRGPYNEQFF TGCAGCGTTGACAGGGGGCCCTACAATGAGCAGTTCTTC
- TRBJ2-7 TRBV28 - 14 CASSLFQRRGEQYF TGTGCCAGCAGTTTATTCCAGCGGAGAGGCGAGCAGTACTTC
- TRBJ2-1 TRBV11-1 - 13 CASTLAALGEQFF TGTGCCAGCACACTAGCCGCCCTGGGTGAGCAGTTCTTC